Each of the 27 T cell receptor beta chains below was sequenced from the same sample in a study of shared clonotypes between healthy human individuals. Sequencing used immunoSEQ multiplex PCR; TCRdb keeps in-frame clones, though not all of them. The sample gives approximately 710,000 clones, roughly 87% of which show up once; about 34% is in the top ten. Sequenced: memory CD8+ T cells from PBMCs. Noted subset: CD45RO+ cells pooled with CCR7-negative TemRA cells. These receptors were collected from a man younger than 30 in good health. Some clones in this sample may be carry-over from other donors' samples.

The chain couples TRBV28 to TRBJ2-5; weak D call: TRBD2 (5 bases). CDR3 length equals 12 residues. Deletions cut 6 bases from V and 11 bases from J, with 16 bases between. Per the germline V gene, CDR1 is MDHEN and CDR2 is SYDVKM. The CDR3 DNA reads as TGTGCCAGCAGCTTTGGACTCGCGTCTCAGTACTTC. Amino acid sequence: CASSFGLASQYF.

This clone appeared a single time. The chain combines TRBV4-1 with TRBJ2-3; D is perhaps TRBD2 (6 bases). The germline CDR1 and CDR2 sequences are MGHRA and YSYEKL. The CDR3 extends over 16 amino acids. V was shortened by 4 bases and J by 2 bases, with 16 bases between the two germline ends. The CDR3 nucleotides read TGCGCCAGCAGCCCTCAAAGCGGGCGCGCCACAGATACGCAGTATTTT. As protein: CASSPQSGRATDTQYF.

This rearrangement joins TRBV6-1 to TRBJ1-5; unclear D gene. CDR1 and CDR2 (germline): MNHNS, SASEGT. V gave up 2 bases and J gave up 1 base, with 9 bases separating them. The CDR3 sequence is 15 residues long. This chain's CDR3 is CASSEYAASNQPQHF. The CDR3 DNA follows: TGTGCCAGCAGTGAATACGCCGCGAGCAATCAGCCCCAGCATTTT.

The chain links TRBV7-3 to TRBJ2-1, with 8 bases that match TRBD1. The V gene end was trimmed by 5 bases and the J gene end by 8 bases; junction bases not matched to a gene: 11. CDR1 and CDR2 from the germline V gene are SGHTA and FQGTGA. The CDR3 is 15 amino acids. The CDR3 protein is CASSQGAYQRYEQFF. The CDR3 DNA follows: TGTGCCAGCAGCCAGGGGGCGTACCAGAGGTATGAGCAGTTCTTC.

The chain joins TRBV14 to TRBJ1-2; D is unclear. This CDR3 contains 16 residues. The V end lost 0 bases, the J end lost 4 bases, and 15 bases lay between the germline ends. The germline CDR1 and CDR2 sequences are SGHDN and FVKESK. The CDR3 coding sequence is TGTGCCAGCAGCCAAGATCGCAGTAGCTCAATCTATGGCTACACCTTC. Its translation: CASSQDRSSSIYGYTF.

On this clone itself: Other DNA sequences from this sample encode an identical CDR3 as well. This chain links TRBV6-5 with TRBJ2-1, with 7 bases identical to TRBD2. The germline CDR1 and CDR2 sequences are MNHEY and SVGAGI. J gave up 2 bases and V 0 bases, and 4 bases lay outside the gene matches. CDR3 length: 16 amino acids. CDR3 loop: CASSYSSGETYNEQFF. The CDR3 coding sequence is TGTGCCAGCAGTTACTCGAGCGGGGAAACCTACAATGAGCAGTTCTTC.

This clone occurred a few times. The chain combines TRBV6-1 with TRBJ2-1; 8 nucleotides agree with TRBD2. This CDR3 is 13 amino acids long. The germline V gene has CDR1 MNHNS and CDR2 SASEGT. The trim removed 8 bases at V and 7 bases at J, leaving 7 bases unmatched. In DNA, the CDR3 is TGTGCCAGCTCCCCGCGGGGGGCTAATGAGCAGTTCTTC. This codes for CASSPRGANEQFF.

The chain links TRBV6-6 to TRBJ1-2; possible D gene TRBD1, 5 bases. Germline V gives CDR1 MNHNY, CDR2 SVGAGI (reference sequence). V lost 2 bases and J lost 4, with 17 bases in between. CDR3 length equals 16 residues. In DNA, the CDR3 is TGTGCCAGCAGTTACGACAGAGGATACCTCTCCTATGGCTACACCTTC. Its translation is CASSYDRGYLSYGYTF.

Comments on this clone: The same CDR3 can be traced to other DNA sequences in this sample. The rearrangement joins TRBV27 to TRBJ1-1; D unclear. The V and J ends lost 1 base and 0 bases respectively, with 6 bases between them. The CDR3 covers 14 residues. Per germline, CDR1 MNHEY and CDR2 SMNVEV (reference sequence). CDR3 in amino acids: CASSLWGMNTEAFF. The CDR3 region has the DNA TGTGCCAGCAGTTTATGGGGAATGAACACTGAAGCTTTCTTT.

V is TRBV19 and J is TRBJ2-7, with D hard to call. This CDR3 is built from 15 residues. The V and J ends lost 0 bases and 6 bases respectively, with 15 bases between them. Germline loops: CDR1 LNHDA, CDR2 SQIVND (reference sequence). The CDR3 DNA reads TGTGCCAGTAGTATAGATTGGGGTTCAACCGTCGAGCAGTACTTC. Translation gives CASSIDWGSTVEQYF.

CDR3 amino acids: CASSVDGPYEQYF. CDR3 DNA sequence: TGTGCCAGCAGCGTAGATGGCCCCTACGAGCAGTACTTC. This chain joins TRBV9 and TRBJ2-7; D is unresolved. V lost 0 bases and J 2 bases, leaving 6 bases between the germline ends. The CDR3 runs 13 residues. Germline loops: CDR1 SGDLS, CDR2 YYNGEE.

This chain links TRBV4-2 with TRBJ1-3; 10 bases agree with TRBD1. CDR1 is LGHNA, CDR2 YNFKEQ, per germline. Germline trimming cut 0 bases from V and 4 bases from J; bases unmatched to any gene: 6. CDR3 length: 17 amino acids. CDR3 bases: TGTGCCAGCAGCCAAGATCGACAGGGGGCTCAAGGAAACACCATATATTTT. Its protein product is CASSQDRQGAQGNTIYF.

The chain combines TRBV9 with TRBJ2-1; TRBD2 matches 8 bases. Unmatched junction bases numbered 7, after V lost 4 bases and J lost 1 base. The CDR3 loop spans 16 amino acids. The germline V gene encodes CDR1 SGDLS and CDR2 YYNGEE. CDR3 sequence (DNA): TGTGCCAGCAGCCCCCCTAGCGGGCGATCCTACAATGAGCAGTTCTTC. Amino acids: CASSPPSGRSYNEQFF.

The chain combines TRBV11-1 with TRBJ2-1, with TRBD2 matching over 7 bases. This CDR3 contains 14 residues. Germline V gene lookup returns CDR1 SGHAT and CDR2 FQDESV (reference sequence). V dropped 2 bases and J dropped 4; count of bases not matched to a gene: 2. The CDR3 loop reads CASSLHGGYNEQFF. CDR3 in DNA: TGTGCCAGCAGCTTACACGGGGGGTACAATGAGCAGTTCTTC. Together with reference TRBV11-1 and TRBJ2-1, the CDR3 gives the full variable domain: EAEVAQSPRYKITEKSQAVAFWCDPISGHATLYWYRQILGQGPELLVQFQDESVVDDSQLPKDRFSAERLKGVDSTLKIQPAELGDSAMYLCASSLHGGYNEQFFGPGTRLTVL.

The chain joins TRBV4-1 to TRBJ2-2; the D gene is possibly TRBD1 (6 bases). CDR1 is MGHRA and CDR2 is YSYEKL in the germline V gene. V dropped 6 bases and J dropped 2 bases, with 13 bases sitting between them. The length of the CDR3 is 15 residues. CDR3 in amino acids: CASSLRTENTGELFF. The CDR3 nucleotides are TGCGCCAGCAGTCTTCGGACAGAAAACACCGGGGAGCTGTTTTTT.

The V and J genes are TRBV7-8 and TRBJ2-2, with TRBD2 matching 12 bases. The CDR3 sequence is 17 residues long. Germline CDR1 reads SGHVS; CDR2 reads FQNEAQ. V shed 0 bases, J shed 6 bases, and the junction held 5 bases outside the gene matches. In nucleotides, the CDR3 is TGTGCCAGCAGCTTAGCCCGGACTAGCGGGATGGCCGGGGAGCTGTTTTTT. Translation gives CASSLARTSGMAGELFF.

The chain employs TRBV28 and TRBJ2-1; TRBD1 aligns across 11 bases. The trim removed 5 bases at V and 7 bases at J, leaving 7 bases unmatched. Germline V gene lookup returns CDR1 MDHEN and CDR2 SYDVKM. The CDR3 sequence is 15 residues long. CDR3 sequence (DNA): TGTGCCAGCAGTCCGATGGACAGGGGGCGGAATGAGCAGTTCTTC. Translated, it gives CASSPMDRGRNEQFF.

The chain is built from TRBV5-4 and TRBJ1-1, with TRBD1 matching 9 bases. The CDR3 spans 16 residues. V was pared by 1 base and J by 1 base, with 5 bases of the junction left unmatched. The V gene's germline CDR1 is SGHNT and CDR2 YYREEE (reference sequence). The CDR3 spells CASSLLGQGPNTEAFF. The CDR3 nucleotides read TGTGCCAGCAGCTTGCTAGGACAGGGGCCGAACACTGAAGCTTTCTTT.

About this clone itself: Other DNA sequences of this sample code for an identical CDR3. The chain employs TRBV28 and TRBJ1-5; D unresolved. Trimming removed 2 bases at V and 6 bases at J, with 2 bases between. CDR3 length equals 11 residues. Per the germline V gene, CDR1 is MDHEN and CDR2 is SYDVKM. In nucleotides, the CDR3 is TGTGCCAGCAGTTTACGTCAGCCCCAGCATTTT. This encodes CASSLRQPQHF.

The V and J genes are TRBV7-8 and TRBJ2-1, with D tentatively TRBD2 (5 bases). This CDR3 has 14 amino acids. The V end was cut by 4 bases, the J end by 5 bases, with 12 bases between. CDR1 and CDR2 from the germline V gene are SGHVS and FQNEAQ. The DNA for the CDR3 is TGTGCCAGCAGCTACCCCCCGGGGAACAATGAGCAGTTCTTC. Its protein product is CASSYPPGNNEQFF.

The rearrangement joins TRBV6-6 to TRBJ1-4; weak D call: TRBD1 (6 bases). The CDR3 spans 14 residues. Germline CDR1 is MNHNY and CDR2 is SVGAGI (reference sequence). The V gene lost 7 bases and the J gene lost 7 bases, with 16 bases spanning the gap. DNA of the CDR3: TGTGCCAGCACTTTCAGGGGTGGTGGTGAAAAACTGTTTTTT. Encoded protein: CASTFRGGGEKLFF.

The rearrangement links TRBV27 to TRBJ2-7, with 7 bases aligning to TRBD1. This CDR3 is 16 amino acids long. From germline, CDR1 is MNHEY and CDR2 SMNVEV (reference sequence). After removal of 6 bases from V and 3 bases from J, the junction contained 14 bases not matched to a gene. The CDR3 DNA reads as TGTGCCAGCAGCCTCCTTATGGGAACAGGGGTCTACGAGCAGTACTTC. Amino acid sequence: CASSLLMGTGVYEQYF.

This clone was seen just once. This chain links TRBV7-9 with TRBJ1-4, with 10 bases matching TRBD1. The germline V gene encodes CDR1 SEHNR and CDR2 FQNEAQ (reference sequence). This CDR3 contains 14 residues. J lost 8 bases, V lost 6 bases, and 6 bases had no gene match. The CDR3, as DNA: TGTGCCAGCAGTTTGGGACAGGGGCGGGAAAAACTGTTTTTT. This sequence encodes CASSLGQGREKLFF.

This chain connects TRBV10-1 to TRBJ1-2; no firm D call. Trimming cost V 7 bases and J 4 bases, with 16 bases left between them. Germline assignment: CDR1 WNHNN and CDR2 SYGVQD (reference sequence). The CDR3 has 14 residues. The CDR3 DNA follows: TGCGCCAGCATGGGCCCGGTTTGTGGCTATGGCTACACCTTC. Its translation is CASMGPVCGYGYTF.

V gene TRBV5-1 combines with J gene TRBJ2-1; TRBD1 might be the D (6 bases). CDR1 is SGHRS, CDR2 YFSETQ, per germline. The CDR3 is made up of 15 amino acids. Trimming removed 5 bases at V and 4 bases at J, with 16 bases between. The CDR3 spells CASRPQDRPYNEQFF. DNA for the CDR3: TGCGCCAGCAGGCCTCAGGACAGACCTTACAATGAGCAGTTCTTC.

This clone was picked up one time. The genes are TRBV18 and TRBJ2-7, with 8 bases matching TRBD2. Looked up from germline, CDR1 is KGHSH and CDR2 is LQKENI. V lost 0 bases to trimming and J lost 6 bases; unmatched junction nucleotides: 16. The CDR3 runs 18 residues. The CDR3 DNA is TGTGCCAGCTCACCACCGTTTATTAAGGGGACTAGTGGGGTCGAGCAGTACTTC. This translates into CASSPPFIKGTSGVEQYF.

The rearrangement uses TRBV9 and TRBJ2-1, with D hard to call. This CDR3 region has 14 residues. The germline CDR1 and CDR2 sequences are SGDLS and YYNGEE. Trimming cost V 1 base and J 7 bases, with 12 bases left between them. The CDR3 nucleotides read TGTGCCAGCAGCGTAATTGAAACTGGGAATGAGCAGTTCTTC. It translates to CASSVIETGNEQFF.